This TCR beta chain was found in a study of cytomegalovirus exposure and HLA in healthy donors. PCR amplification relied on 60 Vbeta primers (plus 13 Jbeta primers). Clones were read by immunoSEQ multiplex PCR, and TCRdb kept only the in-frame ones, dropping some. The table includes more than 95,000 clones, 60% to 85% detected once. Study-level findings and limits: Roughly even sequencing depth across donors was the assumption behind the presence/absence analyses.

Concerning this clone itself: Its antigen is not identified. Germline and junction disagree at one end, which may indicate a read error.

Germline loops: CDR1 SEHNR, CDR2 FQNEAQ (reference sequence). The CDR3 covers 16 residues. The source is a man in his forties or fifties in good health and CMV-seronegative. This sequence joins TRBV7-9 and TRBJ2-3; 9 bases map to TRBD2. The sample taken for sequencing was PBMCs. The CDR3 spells CSSSLAGTSLGDTQYF. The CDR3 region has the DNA TGTTCCAGCAGCTTGGCCGGGACTAGCTTGGGAGATACGCAGTATTTT. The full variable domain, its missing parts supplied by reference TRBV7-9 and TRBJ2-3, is DTGVSQNPRHKITKRGQNVTFRCDPISEHNRLYWYRQTLGQGPEFLTYFQNEAQLEKSRLLSDRFSAERPKGSFSTLEIQRTEQGDSAMYLCSSSLAGTSLGDTQYFGPGTRLTVL.